The 13 T cell receptor beta chains below were found in one sample sequenced in a study of blood T cell repertoires in COVID-19. TCRdb keeps only in-frame clones here, not all; method: immunoSEQ multiplex PCR. The sample has hundreds of thousands of clones; around 88% are singletons. The sample taken for sequencing was PBMCs or T cells enriched from blood (not recorded which). All receptors derive from a woman in her twenties or thirties who had recovered from COVID-19.

J is TRBJ1-1 and V is TRBV5-1, with unresolved D. Trimming cost V 4 bases and J 3 bases, with 25 bases left between them. Germline V CDR1 and CDR2: SGHRS, YFSETQ. CDR3 length: 18 amino acids. In DNA, the CDR3 is TGCGCCAGCAGCCAAAGAAGTGGGTTAGGTAGGGAGGACACTGAAGCTTTCTTT. The encoded protein is CASSQRSGLGREDTEAFF.

V and J are TRBV5-4 and TRBJ2-5; the match to TRBD2 covers 13 bases. Trimming took 5 bases from V and 1 from J; bases not matched to a gene: 14. This CDR3 is 19 amino acids long. The germline V gene has CDR1 SGHNT and CDR2 YYREEE (reference sequence). CDR3 in amino acids: CASSPRPGLAGLFQETQYF. The CDR3 DNA follows: TGTGCCAGCAGTCCAAGACCGGGACTAGCGGGACTCTTCCAAGAGACCCAGTACTTC.

This sequence joins TRBV20-1 and TRBJ1-1; weak D call: TRBD1 (6 bases). The CDR3 is 16 residues long. Trimming left V 3 bases short and J 2 bases short, with 19 bases between. Germline assignment: CDR1 DFQATT and CDR2 SNEGSKA (reference sequence). The CDR3 reads CSASSLGGNLNTEAFF. The CDR3 DNA follows: TGCAGTGCTAGTAGTCTTGGGGGCAATCTTAACACTGAAGCTTTCTTT.

The chain is built from TRBV11-2 and TRBJ2-4; 8 positions match TRBD2. Per germline, CDR1 SGHAT and CDR2 FQNNGV. This CDR3 region has 17 residues. V shed 5 bases, J shed 2 bases, and the junction held 11 bases outside the gene matches. The CDR3 DNA is TGTGCCAGCAGCCCCTTAGGGCGGGAGGTGTCCAAAAACATTCAGTACTTC. Protein sequence: CASSPLGREVSKNIQYF.

This rearrangement joins TRBV11-2 to TRBJ2-2; TRBD2 matches at 12 bases. The V gene end was trimmed by 4 bases and the J gene end by 5 bases; junction bases not matched to a gene: 14. The CDR3 length is 19 residues. Germline V gene lookup returns CDR1 SGHAT and CDR2 FQNNGV. DNA for the CDR3: TGTGCCAGCAGCTATCGAATGGTTCTAGCGGGAGGGCCAACCGGGGAGCTGTTTTTT. Translated, it gives CASSYRMVLAGGPTGELFF. The full variable domain, rest sourced from reference TRBV11-2 and TRBJ2-2, is EAGVAQSPRYKIIEKRQSVAFWCNPISGHATLYWYQQILGQGPKLLIQFQNNGVVDDSQLPKDRFSAERLKGVDSTLKIQPAKLEDSAVYLCASSYRMVLAGGPTGELFFGEGSRLTVL.

The chain links TRBV7-9 to TRBJ2-2; the match to TRBD2 covers 13 bases. CDR1 is SEHNR, CDR2 FQNEAQ, per germline (reference sequence). This CDR3 is built from 17 residues. Germline trimming cut 5 bases from V and 3 bases from J; bases unmatched to any gene: 6. The CDR3 DNA sequence: TGTGCCAGCAGCGGGACGACTAGCGGGGGGCACACCGGGGAGCTGTTTTTT. This sequence encodes CASSGTTSGGHTGELFF.

This chain joins TRBV9 and TRBJ1-6, with D possibly TRBD1 on 6 matching bases. V was shortened by 6 bases and J by 7 bases, with 17 bases between the two germline ends. Germline CDR1 SGDLS, CDR2 YYNGEE. The CDR3 sequence is 15 residues long. This CDR3 is CASTEEDRGNSPLHF. The CDR3 region has the DNA TGTGCCAGCACCGAAGAGGACAGAGGAAATTCACCCCTCCACTTT.

This chain links TRBV4-3 with TRBJ2-2, with TRBD1 matching over 10 bases. The CDR3 spans 16 residues. V shed 2 bases and J 7 bases; nucleotides not matched to a gene: 7. The germline gives CDR1 LGHNA, CDR2 YSLEER. The CDR3: CASSQHWDRGIGELFF. CDR3 sequence (DNA): TGCGCCAGCAGCCAACACTGGGACAGGGGAATCGGGGAGCTGTTTTTT.

V and J are TRBV7-2 and TRBJ2-7, with 7 bases that match TRBD1. CDR1 is SGHTA, CDR2 FQGNSA, per germline. CDR3 length: 15 residues. Losses at the gene ends were 1 base for V and 7 bases for J; bases not matched to a gene: 10. DNA for the CDR3: TGTGCCAGCAGCTTAGAGGGGGCGGTGGAAGGGGAGCAGTACTTC. It yields the protein CASSLEGAVEGEQYF.

V gene TRBV12-5 combines with J gene TRBJ1-4, with 8 bases lining up with TRBD1. The J segment lost 8 bases and the V segment lost 4 bases, leaving 18 bases of the junction unmatched. Germline loops: CDR1 LGHNT, CDR2 FRNRAP. The CDR3 runs to 18 residues. The CDR3 DNA follows: TGTGCTAGTGGTTCTAAAAAGGCCAAACAGGGGGATGACGAAAAACTGTTTTTT. Translated: CASGSKKAKQGDDEKLFF.

This chain links TRBV7-2 with TRBJ1-5; D is perhaps TRBD1 (5 bases). The V gene's germline CDR1 is SGHTA and CDR2 FQGNSA. The V gene lost 6 bases and the J gene lost 6 bases, with 18 bases spanning the gap. The CDR3 has 15 residues. The CDR3 spells CASRPTGGIGQPQHF. CDR3 sequence (DNA): TGTGCCAGCAGGCCTACAGGTGGAATTGGTCAGCCCCAGCATTTT.

The V call is TRBV6-5, the J call TRBJ2-2; D perhaps matches TRBD2 (5 bases). The CDR3 runs to 15 residues. Deletions cut 8 bases from V and 1 base from J, with 14 bases between. Germline V gene data show CDR1 as MNHEY and CDR2 as SVGAGI. CDR3 in DNA: TGTGCCAGCCCTCGGGAACAGAGGAACACCGGGGAGCTGTTTTTT. Its translation: CASPREQRNTGELFF.

CDR3: CASSQDTGTGIYEQYF. The DNA of the CDR3 is TGCGCCAGCAGCCAAGACACCGGGACAGGGATCTACGAGCAGTACTTC. This chain joins TRBV4-3 and TRBJ2-7; 9 bases are a match to TRBD1. The junction had 6 bases not matched to a gene; V was cut back by 0 bases and J by 3 bases. The CDR3 spans 16 residues. Germline loops: CDR1 LGHNA, CDR2 YSLEER.